Listed here are 29 T cell receptor beta chains from one sample, sequenced in a study of cytomegalovirus exposure and HLA in healthy donors (dated by TCRdb to between 2016 and 2019). Library creation used the immunoSEQ multiplex PCR assay. For the multiplex PCR, a mixture combining 60 forward primers for TCR Vbeta segments and 13 reverse primers for TCR Jbeta segments was used. This immuneACCESS table, as held by TCRdb, lists in-frame sequences with V and J called but not all clones. Of the missing ones, under half trace to an unresolved V gene in checked studies; the others have no known cause. The sample includes 90,000 to 100,000 clones, with roughly four fifths observed a single time. In total, the top ten clones hold around 17% of the sample. Source material: PBMCs. The receptor set was obtained from a woman aged 55-70 years in good health and CMV-seropositive.

The chain links TRBV9 to TRBJ2-1; perhaps TRBD2 as D (6 bases). CDR3 size: 13 residues. The germline CDR1 and CDR2 sequences are SGDLS and YYNGEE. Trimming removed 4 bases from V and 4 bases from J, with 9 bases in between. Here the CDR3 DNA reads TGTGCCAGCAGCCTAGCGAGATACAATGAGCAGTTCTTC. It specifies CASSLARYNEQFF.

The rearrangement links TRBV5-1 to TRBJ2-7; perhaps TRBD1 as D (6 bases). The CDR3 is 14 residues long. Trimming removed 0 bases at V and 0 bases at J, with 7 bases between. Looked up from germline, CDR1 is SGHRS and CDR2 is YFSETQ. CDR3: CASSLVGGSYEQYF. The CDR3 nucleotides are TGCGCCAGCAGCTTGGTAGGGGGCTCCTACGAGCAGTACTTC.

The chain recombines TRBV4-2 with TRBJ2-7, with 9 bases aligning to TRBD1. Germline trimming cut 3 bases from V and 6 bases from J; bases unmatched to any gene: 6. The CDR3 consists of 14 residues. The germline V gene has CDR1 LGHNA and CDR2 YNFKEQ. The CDR3 DNA sequence: TGTGCCAGCAGCCAGTCGACAGGGGGTAGCGAGCAGTACTTC. Protein sequence: CASSQSTGGSEQYF.

The chain recombines TRBV18 with TRBJ2-7; the D is unclear. Germline CDR1 KGHSH, CDR2 LQKENI. The CDR3 extends over 13 amino acids. V was trimmed by 4 bases and J by 0 bases, leaving 7 bases between them. CDR3 amino acids: CASSLLSSYEQYF. The CDR3 nucleotides are TGTGCCAGCTCACTACTGAGCTCCTACGAGCAGTACTTC.

This clone came up a few times. The chain combines TRBV5-6 with TRBJ2-7, with 7 nucleotides matching TRBD1. The CDR3 is 13 residues long. The germline CDR1 and CDR2 sequences are SGHDT and YYEEEE. V shed 3 bases and J 5 bases; nucleotides not matched to a gene: 5. The DNA for the CDR3 is TGTGCCAGCAGCTGGGGACAGCCCGACGAGCAGTACTTC. Protein: CASSWGQPDEQYF. Full variable domain (remainder filled in from reference TRBV5-6 and TRBJ2-7): DAGVTQSPTHLIKTRGQQVTLRCSPKSGHDTVSWYQQALGQGPQFIFQYYEEEERQRGNFPDRFSGHQFPNYSSELNVNALLLGDSALYLCASSWGQPDEQYFGPGTRLTVT.

The CDR3 protein is CASSLTTGGTEAFF. The CDR3 DNA sequence: TGTGCCAGCAGTTTAACGACAGGGGGCACTGAAGCTTTCTTT. The chain has TRBV28 and TRBJ1-1; 9 bases are a match to TRBD1. Germline V lookup: CDR1 MDHEN, CDR2 SYDVKM. The CDR3 extends over 14 amino acids. Trimming removed 2 bases from V and 4 bases from J; junction bases left unmatched: 2.

This sequence joins TRBV7-2 and TRBJ2-1; TRBD1 matches 7 bases. Per germline, CDR1 SGHTA and CDR2 FQGNSA. V shed 5 bases and J 12 bases; nucleotides not matched to a gene: 13. The CDR3 contains 14 residues. The CDR3 region is CASSGRTGRGGQFF. DNA for the CDR3: TGTGCCAGCAGCGGAAGGACAGGCCGGGGTGGGCAGTTCTTC.

The chain combines TRBV19 with TRBJ2-7, with a weak D call TRBD2 (6 bases). The CDR3 consists of 13 residues. The germline gives CDR1 LNHDA, CDR2 SQIVND (reference sequence). Trimming left V 6 bases short and J 0 bases short, with 9 bases between. The CDR3 region is CASRRRDSYEQYF. The CDR3 DNA follows: TGTGCCAGTAGGCGGAGGGACTCCTACGAGCAGTACTTC. Variable domain in full (rest from reference TRBV19 and TRBJ2-7): DGGITQSPKYLFRKEGQNVTLSCEQNLNHDAMYWYRQDPGQGLRLIYYSQIVNDFQKGDIAEGYSVSREKKESFPLTVTSAQKNPTAFYLCASRRRDSYEQYFGPGTRLTVT.

This sequence joins TRBV4-2 and TRBJ2-1; 13 bases fit TRBD2. V trimming: 5 bases; J trimming: 8 bases; junction bases outside the gene matches: 6. Germline V gene data show CDR1 as LGHNA and CDR2 as YNFKEQ. The CDR3 consists of 15 residues. The CDR3 sequence: CASSYQLAGGDEQFF. The DNA of the CDR3 is TGTGCCAGCAGCTACCAACTAGCGGGAGGGGATGAGCAGTTCTTC.

This clone turned up a few times. This chain links TRBV7-3 with TRBJ1-2; perhaps TRBD1 as D (6 bases). Trimming removed 5 bases at V and 5 bases at J, with 18 bases between. CDR3 length equals 15 residues. Germline loops: CDR1 SGHTA, CDR2 FQGTGA. CDR3 DNA: TGTGCCAGCAGCCCGAAGGGGGACCGAGAATATGGCTACACCTTC. It is translated as CASSPKGDREYGYTF.

The J gene is TRBJ2-4, the V gene TRBV4-1, with D possibly being TRBD1 (6 bases). Trimming took off 6 bases at V and 0 bases at J, with 9 bases between the two ends. The CDR3 has 14 amino acids. Germline V CDR1 and CDR2: MGHRA, YSYEKL. CDR3 loop: CASRQQGAKNIQYF. CDR3 sequence (DNA): TGCGCCAGCAGACAACAGGGAGCCAAAAACATTCAGTACTTC.

This chain connects TRBV10-3 to TRBJ2-1, with D maybe TRBD2 (6 bases). CDR3 size: 14 residues. Trimming shortened V by 6 bases and J by 7 bases, and 16 bases separated the two germline ends. CDR1 is ENHRY, CDR2 SYGVKD, per germline. CDR3 bases: TGTGCCATCAGCGAGACGACTAGTCGAAATGAGCAGTTCTTC. Its translation: CAISETTSRNEQFF.

There are a few counts of this clone. The V and J genes are TRBV4-1 and TRBJ1-4; tentatively, D is TRBD1 (5 bases). The ends were cut back, 2 bases at V and 7 bases at J, with 11 bases in the middle. Germline CDR1 is MGHRA and CDR2 is YSYEKL. The CDR3 is 14 residues long. This CDR3 is CASSQSGVPEKLFF. The CDR3 nucleotides are TGCGCCAGCAGCCAATCGGGGGTCCCTGAAAAACTGTTTTTT.

This clone was counted only a few times. The gene calls are TRBV6-5 and TRBJ1-5; TRBD1 agrees at 7 bases. The V gene end was trimmed by 5 bases and the J gene end by 7 bases; junction bases not matched to a gene: 8. The germline gives CDR1 MNHEY, CDR2 SVGAGI. The CDR3 consists of 14 residues. CDR3 protein: CASSPGTALQPQHF. Written as DNA, the CDR3 is TGTGCCAGCAGTCCAGGGACAGCCCTACAGCCCCAGCATTTT.

This chain joins TRBV30 and TRBJ2-7; perhaps TRBD1 as D (6 bases). Germline V lookup: CDR1 GTSNPN, CDR2 SVGIG (reference sequence). V was trimmed by 1 base and J by 6 bases, leaving 7 bases between them. This CDR3 region has 11 residues. CDR3 region: CAWSAGVEQYF. DNA for the CDR3: TGTGCCTGGAGTGCAGGGGTCGAGCAGTACTTC.

This chain joins TRBV4-2 and TRBJ2-3; TRBD2 agrees at 8 bases. The J segment lost 4 bases and the V segment lost 1 base, leaving 10 bases of the junction unmatched. This CDR3 has 17 residues. The germline gives CDR1 LGHNA, CDR2 YNFKEQ. CDR3 nucleotide sequence: TGTGCCAGCAGCCAAGTCCCACTAGCGGAGGGGGCAGATACGCAGTATTTT. Amino acids: CASSQVPLAEGADTQYF.

The gene calls are TRBV13 and TRBJ2-5; 9 positions agree with TRBD2. After removal of 5 bases from V and 2 bases from J, the junction contained 6 bases not matched to a gene. The germline CDR1 and CDR2 sequences are PRHDT and FYEKMQ (reference sequence). This CDR3 spans 15 amino acids. The CDR3 coding sequence is TGTGCCAGCAGCCCGATAGCGGGGGCTCAAGAGACCCAGTACTTC. Translation gives CASSPIAGAQETQYF. Drawing the rest from reference TRBV13 and TRBJ2-5, the complete variable domain is AAGVIQSPRHLIKEKRETATLKCYPIPRHDTVYWYQQGPGQDPQFLISFYEKMQSDKGSIPDRFSAQQFSDYHSELNMSSLELGDSALYFCASSPIAGAQETQYFGPGTRLLVL.

This clone came up once. The chain recombines TRBV2 with TRBJ1-5; unclear D gene. CDR3 length: 14 amino acids. CDR1 and CDR2 (germline): SNHLY, FYNNEI. Trimming shortened V by 6 bases and J by 7 bases, and 16 bases separated the two germline ends. CDR3 in DNA: TGTGCCAGCAGCTCCCGGGTTATAGGCCAGCCCCAGCATTTT. Translation: CASSSRVIGQPQHF.

The chain links TRBV19 to TRBJ1-5; D unresolved. CDR3 size: 13 residues. The germline V and J ends were trimmed by 5 bases and 5 bases, with 10 bases remaining between them. Germline CDR1 LNHDA, CDR2 SQIVND (reference sequence). CDR3 sequence reads: CASSAVPDQPQHF. In DNA, the CDR3 is TGTGCCAGTAGTGCCGTCCCGGATCAGCCCCAGCATTTT.

In its sample, this clone was seen once. The chain employs TRBV4-2 and TRBJ1-5; D unclear. V lost 4 bases and J lost 0, with 7 bases in between. Germline V CDR1 and CDR2: LGHNA, YNFKEQ. The length of the CDR3 is 14 residues. In DNA form, the CDR3 reads TGTGCCAGCAGCCCGTACGGTAGCAATCAGCCCCAGCATTTT. This codes for CASSPYGSNQPQHF.

The chain uses TRBV5-1 and TRBJ2-7, with 7 nucleotides matching TRBD1. This CDR3 contains 14 residues. V shed 4 bases, J shed 2 bases, and the junction held 6 bases outside the gene matches. Germline V CDR1 and CDR2: SGHRS, YFSETQ. In DNA, the CDR3 is TGCGCCAGCAGCGGAGCACAGGGGACCTACGAGCAGTACTTC. Its translation: CASSGAQGTYEQYF.

The chain uses TRBV27 and TRBJ2-3, with D hard to call. CDR3 size: 12 residues. Trimming left V 3 bases short and J 6 bases short, with 7 bases between. Germline V gene lookup returns CDR1 MNHEY and CDR2 SMNVEV (reference sequence). The CDR3 DNA follows: TGTGCCAGCAGTTTTATCGGGGATACGCAGTATTTT. Its translation is CASSFIGDTQYF.

The chain couples TRBV19 to TRBJ1-1; D perhaps matches TRBD1 (6 bases). Looked up from germline, CDR1 is LNHDA and CDR2 is SQIVND (reference sequence). CDR3 length: 12 residues. The ends were cut back, 6 bases at V and 6 bases at J, with 11 bases in the middle. As DNA, the CDR3 is TGTGCCAGTAGGTACAGGGATTCTGAAGCTTTCTTT. This encodes CASRYRDSEAFF. Variable domain in full (rest from reference TRBV19 and TRBJ1-1): DGGITQSPKYLFRKEGQNVTLSCEQNLNHDAMYWYRQDPGQGLRLIYYSQIVNDFQKGDIAEGYSVSREKKESFPLTVTSAQKNPTAFYLCASRYRDSEAFFGQGTRLTVV.

The V call is TRBV18, the J call TRBJ1-5; D remains unclear. The germline V gene encodes CDR1 KGHSH and CDR2 LQKENI. This CDR3 region has 13 residues. Trimming removed 2 bases at V and 7 bases at J, with 9 bases between. The CDR3 bases are TGTGCCAGCTCACCAACCCCCCAGCAGCCCCAGCATTTT. Translated, it gives CASSPTPQQPQHF.

The CDR3 DNA follows: TGTGCCTGGAGCGAATTGAGTTCACCCCTCCACTTT. It specifies CAWSELSSPLHF. The chain has TRBV30 and TRBJ1-6; D gene unclear. The CDR3 consists of 12 residues. Trimming removed 3 bases at V and 9 bases at J, with 9 bases between. The germline V gene has CDR1 GTSNPN and CDR2 SVGIG (reference sequence).

V and J are TRBV9 and TRBJ2-5; the D gene is possibly TRBD2 (7 bases). The CDR3 runs 16 residues. Germline CDR1 reads SGDLS; CDR2 reads YYNGEE. V shed 3 bases and J shed 5 bases, with 20 bases lying between them. The CDR3 DNA follows: TGTGCCAGCAGCGCAGGGGAGGGAACAGTTTATGAGACCCAGTACTTC. This sequence encodes CASSAGEGTVYETQYF.

The rearrangement joins TRBV7-3 to TRBJ2-7; a possible D gene is TRBD2 (7 bases). The CDR3 has 15 residues. Trimming took 0 bases from V and 7 from J, leaving 16 bases between them. Germline V gene sequence: CDR1 SGHTA, CDR2 FQGTGA. This chain's CDR3 is CASSLTPGGLKEQYF. The CDR3 coding sequence is TGTGCCAGCAGCTTAACTCCCGGGGGGCTGAAGGAGCAGTACTTC.

The chain is built from TRBV12-2 and TRBJ2-7; TRBD1 is the table's D call and was not checked against the DNA. TRBV12-2 corresponds to a pseudogene. The CDR3 has 16 amino acids. The CDR3 nucleotides are TGTGCAAGTCGTTCCACAGGGGCCCAATGGAACTACGAGCAGTACTTC. Translation gives CASRSTGAQWNYEQYF.

The V gene is TRBV29-1, the J gene TRBJ1-1; the D gene is possibly TRBD1 (6 bases). CDR3 length: 15 residues. From germline, CDR1 is SQVTM and CDR2 ANQGSEA. V lost 0 bases, J lost 3 bases, and 14 bases lay in between. CDR3 bases: TGCAGCGTTGAAGACCGGGACATTCAACACACTGAAGCTTTCTTT. Encoded protein: CSVEDRDIQHTEAFF.